A selection of T cell receptor beta chains follows, all from one sample in a study of blood T cell repertoires in COVID-19. Assay used: immunoSEQ multiplex PCR; TCRdb lists only in-frame clones, some missing. The table lists roughly 230,000 clones, about four fifths of them singletons, with roughly 3.1% in the top ten. The sequenced sample was PBMCs or T cells enriched from blood (not recorded which). The receptor set was obtained from a man in his fifties who had recovered from COVID-19. Each CDR3 is given with its conserved first and last residue. D genes are given only for firm matches. Clone sizes are given selectively: once, few, many, or a class where the clone is expanded.

D gene,J gene,clone size,V gene,CDR3 protein,CDR3 DNA
NA,TRBJ2-1,NA,TRBV5-1,CASSLEGAYNEQFF,TGCGCCAGCAGCTTGGAGGGGGCCTACAATGAGCAGTTCTTC
NA,TRBJ1-3,NA,TRBV28,CAIQQTDSGNTIYF,TGTGCCATTCAACAGACGGACTCTGGAAACACCATATATTTT
NA,TRBJ1-5,once,TRBV5-6,CASSLGQQAQPQHF,TGTGCCAGCAGCTTGGGGCAGCAGGCCCAGCCCCAGCATTTT
NA,TRBJ2-3,NA,TRBV18,CASSPSEIAGTTDTQYF,TGTGCCAGCTCACCATCGGAAATCGCGGGCACCACAGATACGCAGTATTTT
NA,TRBJ2-5,once,TRBV7-9,CASSLVGGGQETQYF,TGTGCCAGCAGCTTAGTAGGGGGGGGACAAGAGACCCAGTACTTC
TRBD2,TRBJ2-3,NA,TRBV3-1/TRBV3-2,CASSQALAGLAFDTQYF,TGTGCCAGCAGCCAAGCCCTAGCGGGGCTCGCCTTCGATACGCAGTATTTT
TRBD2,TRBJ2-5,NA,TRBV12-5,CASAATSGGTQYF,TGTGCTAGTGCCGCGACTAGCGGAGGGACCCAGTACTTC
TRBD1,TRBJ1-3,once,TRBV10-2,CASSLTGTSIGNTIYF,TGCGCCAGCAGTCTGACAGGGACTAGCATCGGAAACACCATATATTTT
TRBD1,TRBJ1-2,NA,TRBV30,CAWSPRGRGQGYTF,TGTGCCTGGAGTCCCCGAGGCAGGGGGCAGGGCTACACCTTC
TRBD1,TRBJ1-4,NA,TRBV11-3,CASTGQAGEKLFF,TGTGCCAGCACCGGACAGGCGGGGGAAAAACTGTTTTTT
NA,TRBJ2-1,once,TRBV12-3/TRBV12-4,CASSLKGVEQFF,TGTGCCAGCAGTTTAAAAGGAGTCGAGCAGTTCTTC
TRBD1,TRBJ2-3,NA,TRBV30,CAWSSDRGWADTQYF,TGTGCCTGGAGCTCCGACAGGGGGTGGGCAGATACGCAGTATTTT
NA,TRBJ1-5,once,TRBV30,CAWSPQGPTNQPQHF,TGTGCCTGGAGTCCCCAGGGGCCGACCAATCAGCCCCAGCATTTT
TRBD2,TRBJ2-7,NA,TRBV19,CASSNRLAGGPEQYF,TGTGCCAGTAGTAACCGACTAGCGGGAGGGCCCGAGCAGTACTTC
TRBD1,TRBJ1-5,NA,TRBV4-1,CASSPGTGSNQPQHF,TGCGCCAGCAGCCCCGGGACAGGGTCCAATCAGCCCCAGCATTTT
NA,TRBJ1-1,NA,TRBV10-1,CASSESGSLEAFF,TGCGCCAGCAGTGAGTCGGGCAGCCTGGAAGCTTTCTTT
NA,TRBJ1-6,NA,TRBV19,CASSILRAAGSPLHF,TGTGCCAGTAGTATCCTCCGGGCCGCGGGTTCACCCCTCCACTTT
NA,TRBJ2-5,NA,TRBV27,CASSLAGRETQYF,TGTGCCAGCAGTTTAGCGGGAAGGGAGACCCAGTACTTC
NA,TRBJ2-5,NA,TRBV10-1,CASSELGLGTQYF,TGCGCCAGCAGTGAGTTAGGCCTAGGGACCCAGTACTTC
NA,TRBJ2-1,once,TRBV9,CASSVQWQAGGEQFF,TGTGCCAGCAGCGTACAATGGCAGGCAGGAGGTGAGCAGTTCTTC
TRBD2,TRBJ2-1,once,TRBV7-6,CASSYSGTVYNEQFF,TGTGCCAGCAGCTATAGCGGGACCGTTTACAATGAGCAGTTCTTC
NA,TRBJ2-2,NA,TRBV7-9,CASGPAANTGELFF,TGTGCCAGCGGGCCAGCGGCAAACACCGGGGAGCTGTTTTTT
NA,TRBJ1-1,NA,TRBV2,CASSDSRGEVTEAFF,TGTGCCAGCAGTGATTCGCGGGGGGAAGTAACTGAAGCTTTCTTT
TRBD2,TRBJ2-7,NA,TRBV28,CASRTSGRPLSYEQYF,TGTGCCAGCAGGACTAGCGGGAGGCCGCTGTCCTACGAGCAGTACTTC